Each of the 3 T cell receptor beta chains below was sequenced from the same sample in a study of cytomegalovirus exposure and HLA in healthy donors. PCR involved 60 Vbeta and 13 Jbeta primers. Clones were read by immunoSEQ multiplex PCR, and TCRdb kept only the in-frame ones, dropping some. The sample shows approximately 88,000 clones, roughly 76% of them seen only once. The sequenced sample consisted of PBMCs. The source of these receptors is a male donor in good health and CMV-seronegative.

This chain links TRBV14 with TRBJ2-7, with unresolved D. This CDR3 contains 14 residues. From germline, CDR1 is SGHDN and CDR2 FVKESK. The V gene lost 0 bases and the J gene lost 0 bases, with 6 bases spanning the gap. The CDR3 here is CASSQDSSSYEQYF. CDR3 sequence (DNA): TGTGCCAGCAGCCAAGATAGCAGCTCCTACGAGCAGTACTTC.

The chain uses TRBV7-2 and TRBJ1-1; D gene uncertain. The germline V and J ends were trimmed by 5 bases and 6 bases, with 13 bases remaining between them. Germline loops: CDR1 SGHTA, CDR2 FQGNSA. The CDR3 contains 13 residues. The CDR3 bases are TGTGCCAGCAGCCCCTTCGATCGGGCTGAAGCTTTCTTT. It encodes CASSPFDRAEAFF.

The genes are TRBV7-8 and TRBJ2-1; D may be TRBD1 (6 bases). With 2 bases removed from V and 0 bases from J, the gap between germline ends came to 17 bases. This CDR3 contains 18 residues. Germline CDR1 SGHVS, CDR2 FQNEAQ. CDR3: CASSLPSQGASSYNEQFF. The CDR3 DNA follows: TGTGCCAGCAGCTTACCCTCACAGGGCGCGAGCTCCTACAATGAGCAGTTCTTC. Complete variable domain (other parts from reference TRBV7-8 and TRBJ2-1): GAGVSQSPRYKVAKRGQDVALRCDPISGHVSLFWYQQALGQGPEFLTYFQNEAQLDKSGLPSDRFFAERPEGSVSTLKIQRTQQEDSAVYLCASSLPSQGASSYNEQFFGPGTRLTVL.